This entry lists 30 T cell receptor beta chains sequenced from one sample in a study of blood T cell repertoires in COVID-19. Using immunoSEQ multiplex PCR, the repertoire was profiled, and TCRdb retains in-frame clones only, with some absent. The sample includes 200,000 or so clones, roughly 80% of them seen just once. Sequencing input: peripheral blood. The receptors were gathered from a woman of 80 years or more with COVID-19, enrolled during active disease.

This chain uses TRBV30 with TRBJ2-7; perhaps TRBD1 as D (6 bases). Germline loops: CDR1 GTSNPN, CDR2 SVGIG (reference sequence). Between the trimmed V and J ends, which lost 5 bases and 7 bases, there was a span of 18 bases. The CDR3 has 13 amino acids. The CDR3 bases are TGTGCCTGGGCACCTGGACAGATCATAGAGCAGTACTTC. Residues: CAWAPGQIIEQYF.

In its sample, this clone was seen a few times. The chain uses TRBV7-9 and TRBJ2-1; 10 bases align to TRBD2. The CDR3 is made up of 16 amino acids. The J segment lost 4 bases and the V segment lost 5 bases, leaving 8 bases of the junction unmatched. Germline V CDR1 and CDR2: SEHNR, FQNEAQ (reference sequence). The CDR3 DNA reads as TGTGCCAGCAGCCCGTGGACTAGCGGACAGTACAATGAGCAGTTCTTC. Protein sequence: CASSPWTSGQYNEQFF.

The chain employs TRBV10-3 and TRBJ2-2; 10 bases match TRBD2. Germline lookup yields CDR1 ENHRY and CDR2 SYGVKD. The J segment lost 7 bases and the V segment lost 6 bases, leaving 5 bases of the junction unmatched. The CDR3 consists of 14 residues. The CDR3 region is CAISQAGGDGELFF. CDR3 in DNA: TGTGCCATCAGCCAAGCGGGAGGGGACGGGGAGCTGTTTTTT.

The CDR3: CASSLGRRDTQYF. The CDR3 coding sequence is TGTGCCAGCAGCTTAGGTAGGAGGGATACGCAGTATTTT. This chain joins TRBV7-9 and TRBJ2-3; D may be TRBD2 (5 bases). CDR1 and CDR2 from the germline V gene are SEHNR and FQNEAQ (reference sequence). The CDR3 consists of 13 residues. V was clipped by 1 base and J by 6 bases, with 8 bases between them.

The chain has TRBV6-1 and TRBJ1-2, with D tentatively TRBD1 (5 bases). Germline-derived CDR1 and CDR2 are MNHNS and SASEGT. The V and J ends lost 1 base and 4 bases respectively, with 16 bases between them. This CDR3 region has 16 residues. The CDR3 here is CASSEVWGREGYGYTF. The CDR3 nucleotides are TGTGCCAGCAGTGAAGTATGGGGGAGGGAAGGCTATGGCTACACCTTC.

The rearrangement uses TRBV5-1 and TRBJ2-7; 10 bases agree with TRBD1. The CDR3 runs to 15 residues. The V segment lost 4 bases and the J segment 1 base; nucleotides outside the gene matches: 5. Germline V gene lookup returns CDR1 SGHRS and CDR2 YFSETQ. CDR3 bases: TGCGCCAGCAGCCCTAGGGGACAGGGGTCCTACGAGCAGTACTTC. Protein sequence: CASSPRGQGSYEQYF.

The rearrangement joins TRBV5-1 to TRBJ2-5; 8 bases match TRBD1. This CDR3 comprises 14 residues. Germline assignment: CDR1 SGHRS and CDR2 YFSETQ. V dropped 4 bases and J dropped 5; count of bases not matched to a gene: 7. CDR3 DNA: TGCGCCAGCAGCAGACAGGGGTGGGGGGAGACCCAGTACTTC. Encoded protein: CASSRQGWGETQYF.

This rearrangement joins TRBV5-6 to TRBJ2-3, with 9 bases matching TRBD1. Germline assignment: CDR1 SGHDT and CDR2 YYEEEE. V was pared by 6 bases and J by 2 bases, with 10 bases of the junction left unmatched. This CDR3 spans 16 amino acids. In DNA form, the CDR3 reads TGTGCCAGCAAATCTTCTGGGACAGGGTTCACAGATACGCAGTATTTT. Encoded protein: CASKSSGTGFTDTQYF.

The V gene is TRBV5-5, the J gene TRBJ2-1, with TRBD1 matching over 10 bases. V lost 4 bases to trimming and J lost 6 bases; unmatched junction nucleotides: 1. There are 13 residues in the CDR3. The germline V gene encodes CDR1 SGHKS and CDR2 YYEKEE (reference sequence). The CDR3 is CASSDRGLNEQFF. CDR3 sequence (DNA): TGTGCCAGCAGCGACAGGGGGCTCAATGAGCAGTTCTTC.

The chain combines TRBV11-2 with TRBJ2-7; D is perhaps TRBD1 (6 bases). Germline lookup yields CDR1 SGHAT and CDR2 FQNNGV. The CDR3 is 16 residues long. Trimming left V 0 bases short and J 5 bases short, with 17 bases between. CDR3 sequence: CASSLDRRQVRDEQYF. The CDR3 bases are TGTGCCAGCAGCTTAGACCGCAGACAGGTTCGGGACGAGCAGTACTTC.

The chain combines TRBV7-3 with TRBJ1-2; D is unresolved. Germline CDR1 SGHTA, CDR2 FQGTGA. The CDR3 loop spans 12 amino acids. The ends were cut back, 8 bases at V and 8 bases at J, with 15 bases in the middle. As DNA, the CDR3 is TGTGCCAGCGGAGCCAGAGAAGGAGGCTACACCTTC. Protein sequence: CASGAREGGYTF.

CDR3 sequence: CAWSAIVTTEAFF. For the CDR3, the DNA is TGTGCCTGGAGTGCTATCGTCACTACTGAAGCTTTCTTT. The chain combines TRBV30 with TRBJ1-1; D remains unclear. CDR1 and CDR2 (germline): GTSNPN, SVGIG (reference sequence). The CDR3 is 13 amino acids. Trimming shortened V by 1 base and J by 5 bases, and 11 bases separated the two germline ends.

The rearrangement joins TRBV5-1 to TRBJ1-6; no reliable D call. The germline gives CDR1 SGHRS, CDR2 YFSETQ. The CDR3 covers 15 residues. V was pared by 0 bases and J by 0 bases, with 4 bases between. The CDR3 DNA sequence: TGCGCCAGCAGCTTGGAGAGCTCCTATAATTCACCCCTCCACTTT. This codes for CASSLESSYNSPLHF.

The V call is TRBV12-3 or TRBV12-4, the J call TRBJ2-7, with unresolved D. This CDR3 is 12 amino acids long. The V and J ends lost 3 bases and 2 bases respectively, with 5 bases between them. CDR3 residues: CASSFAAYEQYF. The CDR3 DNA sequence: TGTGCCAGCAGTTTTGCAGCCTACGAGCAGTACTTC.

This sequence joins TRBV7-2 and TRBJ1-2, with D unresolved. Germline V gene sequence: CDR1 SGHTA, CDR2 FQGNSA. Between the trimmed V and J ends, which lost 1 base and 1 base, there was a span of 7 bases. The CDR3 is 14 amino acids. The CDR3, as DNA: TGTGCCAGCAGCTTAGGAGCTAATAACTATGGCTACACCTTC. As protein: CASSLGANNYGYTF. Combining the CDR3 with reference TRBV7-2 and TRBJ1-2 gives the whole variable domain GAGVSQSPSNKVTEKGKDVELRCDPISGHTALYWYRQSLGQGLEFLIYFQGNSAPDKSGLPSDRFSAERTGGSVSTLTIQRTQQEDSAVYLCASSLGANNYGYTFGSGTRLTVV.

This chain links TRBV19 with TRBJ2-3; 7 nucleotides line up with TRBD2. Per germline, CDR1 LNHDA and CDR2 SQIVND (reference sequence). With V trimmed by 3 bases and J by 1 base, 4 bases remained unmatched. The CDR3 extends over 15 amino acids. The CDR3 nucleotides read TGTGCCAGTAGTATTGCGGGAGTCGGCACAGATACGCAGTATTTT. Encoded protein: CASSIAGVGTDTQYF.

The rearrangement joins TRBV3-1 (or the pseudogene TRBV3-2) to TRBJ1-1; 7 positions agree with TRBD1. The length of the CDR3 is 19 residues. Losses at the gene ends were 6 bases for V and 5 bases for J; bases not matched to a gene: 24. Germline V gene lookup returns CDR1 LGHDT and CDR2 YNNKEL (reference sequence). The CDR3 sequence is CASRHSPSQSTGPSTEAFF. The CDR3 DNA is TGTGCCAGCAGGCACTCCCCTAGCCAGTCGACAGGGCCGTCGACTGAAGCTTTCTTT.

This chain connects TRBV5-5 to TRBJ1-2, with D possibly TRBD1 on 6 matching bases. Germline CDR1 reads SGHKS; CDR2 reads YYEKEE (reference sequence). V dropped 4 bases and J dropped 8 bases, with 21 bases sitting between them. CDR3 length equals 15 residues. CDR3 sequence reads: CASSDEGQTPVGYTF. The CDR3 DNA is TGTGCCAGCAGCGACGAAGGACAGACTCCGGTAGGCTACACCTTC.

In this sample, this clone turned up a few times. The J gene is TRBJ2-5, the V gene TRBV21-1; the table assigns TRBD1, which was not confirmed against the DNA. TRBV21-1 corresponds to a pseudogene. The CDR3 totals 16 residues. The CDR3 loop reads CASSVSGVVGKETQYF. CDR3 coding DNA: TGTGCCAGCAGCGTTTCAGGGGTCGTTGGTAAAGAGACCCAGTACTTC.

The chain uses TRBV3-1 (or the pseudogene TRBV3-2) and TRBJ1-5; no clear D. CDR1 is LGHDT and CDR2 is YNNKEL in the germline V gene (reference sequence). The CDR3 length is 15 residues. The ends were cut back, 0 bases at V and 3 bases at J, with 9 bases in the middle. CDR3 in amino acids: CASSQDYGNNQPQHF. In DNA form, the CDR3 reads TGTGCCAGCAGCCAAGATTACGGGAACAATCAGCCCCAGCATTTT.

The chain links TRBV5-6 to TRBJ2-2, with 8 bases that match TRBD1. V lost 0 bases, J lost 3 bases, and 4 bases stayed unmatched. CDR3 size: 16 residues. Germline CDR1 is SGHDT and CDR2 is YYEEEE. The CDR3: CASSLVEDRDTGELFF. CDR3 DNA sequence: TGTGCCAGCAGCTTGGTGGAGGACAGGGACACCGGGGAGCTGTTTTTT.

This clone was observed a handful of times. This rearrangement joins TRBV5-4 to TRBJ1-1; 7 bases agree with TRBD1. The germline CDR1 and CDR2 sequences are SGHNT and YYREEE (reference sequence). V shed 4 bases, J shed 7 bases, and the junction held 7 bases outside the gene matches. The CDR3 totals 13 residues. The CDR3 coding sequence is TGTGCCAGCAGCCACGGGACAGCGATTGAAGCTTTCTTT. Protein: CASSHGTAIEAFF. Full variable domain (missing parts from reference TRBV5-4 and TRBJ1-1): ETGVTQSPTHLIKTRGQQVTLRCSSQSGHNTVSWYQQALGQGPQFIFQYYREEENGRGNFPPRFSGLQFPNYSSELNVNALELDDSALYLCASSHGTAIEAFFGQGTRLTVV.

This clone appeared a single time. The V gene is TRBV29-1, the J gene TRBJ1-2; 9 nucleotides agree with TRBD1. Germline CDR1 reads SQVTM; CDR2 reads ANQGSEA. The CDR3 runs 12 residues. Losses at the gene ends were 3 bases for V and 4 bases for J; bases not matched to a gene: 0. The CDR3 sequence is CSVETGGYGYTF. The CDR3 DNA sequence: TGCAGCGTTGAGACAGGGGGCTATGGCTACACCTTC. Complete variable domain (other parts from reference TRBV29-1 and TRBJ1-2): SAVISQKPSRDICQRGTSLTIQCQVDSQVTMMFWYRQQPGQSLTLIATANQGSEATYESGFVIDKFPISRPNLTFSTLTVSNMSPEDSSIYLCSVETGGYGYTFGSGTRLTVV.

The CDR3 loop is CASRMGTGQTNYGYTF. Written as DNA, the CDR3 is TGTGCCAGCAGAATGGGGACAGGACAGACCAACTATGGCTACACCTTC. The chain couples TRBV5-4 to TRBJ1-2; 8 bases are a match to TRBD1. Per germline, CDR1 SGHNT and CDR2 YYREEE (reference sequence). CDR3 size: 16 residues. Trimming took 5 bases from V and 2 from J; bases not matched to a gene: 11.

The CDR3 nucleotides are TGTGCCAGCAGCGTCCATCCATCGACAGGGGGCAGGTCACCCCTCCACTTT. Its translation is CASSVHPSTGGRSPLHF. The chain recombines TRBV9 with TRBJ1-6; 10 bases align to TRBD1. This CDR3 has 17 amino acids. The germline V gene encodes CDR1 SGDLS and CDR2 YYNGEE. V lost 2 bases, J lost 10 bases, and 12 bases stayed unmatched.

This rearrangement joins TRBV25-1 to TRBJ1-6; perhaps TRBD1 as D (5 bases). Deletions cut 1 base from V and 9 bases from J, with 10 bases between. The CDR3 totals 14 residues. The germline V gene encodes CDR1 MGHDK and CDR2 SYGVNS. CDR3 DNA sequence: TGTGCCAGCAGTGAATCCCCAGGGTCTTCACCCCTCCACTTT. Translated, it gives CASSESPGSSPLHF.

V usage is TRBV5-4 and J usage is TRBJ2-1; D unresolved. CDR1 is SGHNT, CDR2 YYREEE, per germline (reference sequence). Deletions cut 0 bases from V and 5 bases from J, with 6 bases between. The CDR3 is 13 amino acids. CDR3: CASSLERDNEQFF. CDR3 sequence (DNA): TGTGCCAGCAGCTTGGAAAGAGACAATGAGCAGTTCTTC.

This clone was detected only a few times. The chain has TRBV28 and TRBJ1-5, with D possibly being TRBD1 (5 bases). Trimming removed 5 bases from V and 8 bases from J, with 19 bases in between. The CDR3 covers 15 residues. Germline CDR1 MDHEN, CDR2 SYDVKM. The CDR3 region is CASSPRTFRSEPQHF. CDR3 DNA sequence: TGTGCCAGCAGTCCGCGGACATTTCGGTCAGAGCCCCAGCATTTT.

The chain recombines TRBV5-4 with TRBJ2-7; TRBD2 is a possible D gene (5 bases). Deletions cut 4 bases from V and 0 bases from J, with 14 bases between. Germline CDR1 SGHNT, CDR2 YYREEE (reference sequence). There are 15 residues in the CDR3. This CDR3 is CASSAEPGSSYEQYF. CDR3 sequence (DNA): TGTGCCAGCAGCGCAGAGCCGGGGAGCTCCTACGAGCAGTACTTC.

The chain combines TRBV7-9 with TRBJ2-5, with 9 bases matching TRBD2. Germline V gives CDR1 SEHNR, CDR2 FQNEAQ (reference sequence). With 2 bases clipped from V and 5 bases from J, the junction kept 9 bases outside the gene matches. This CDR3 has 16 residues. CDR3 sequence reads: CASSLSVSGRAETQYF. CDR3 DNA sequence: TGTGCCAGCAGCTTATCAGTTAGCGGGAGAGCTGAGACCCAGTACTTC.